These 8 T cell receptor beta chains share one sample of origin, sequenced in a study of T cell responses to AZD1222 COVID-19 vaccine. Only in-frame clones appear in the TCRdb table, and some are missing; sequencing was by immunoSEQ multiplex PCR. The repertoire holds 120,000 to 150,000 clones, with roughly 87% as singletons. The sample was peripheral blood, taken on day 0 of AZD1222 vaccination. The source of these receptors is an adult in good health.

This clone was seen a single time. The rearrangement uses TRBV11-3 and TRBJ1-1, with D perhaps TRBD1 (6 bases). Germline assignment: CDR1 SGHNT and CDR2 YENEEA. Trimming removed 5 bases from V and 1 base from J, with 8 bases in between. The CDR3 is 13 residues long. For the CDR3, the DNA is TGTGCCAGCAGCCCGACAGGGAACACTGAAGCTTTCTTT. Amino acid sequence: CASSPTGNTEAFF.

V and J are TRBV5-1 and TRBJ2-5; D might be TRBD1 (6 bases). The V gene lost 2 bases and the J gene lost 4 bases, with 9 bases spanning the gap. Germline loops: CDR1 SGHRS, CDR2 YFSETQ. CDR3 length equals 13 residues. In DNA, the CDR3 is TGCGCCAGCAGCTTCGAAGGGGGAGAGACCCAGTACTTC. As protein: CASSFEGGETQYF.

J is TRBJ2-3 and V is TRBV15, with a possible D match to TRBD1 (6 bases). In germline, CDR1 is LNHNV, CDR2 YYDKDF (reference sequence). The CDR3 covers 15 residues. Trimming removed 0 bases at V and 4 bases at J, with 11 bases between. CDR3 coding DNA: TGTGCCACCAGCAGAGATTTCCAGGGGCCAGATACGCAGTATTTT. Encoded protein: CATSRDFQGPDTQYF.

The chain combines TRBV3-1 (or the pseudogene TRBV3-2) with TRBJ1-3; D is undetermined. Per the germline V gene, CDR1 is LGHDT and CDR2 is YNNKEL (reference sequence). The CDR3 consists of 13 residues. V gave up 4 bases and J gave up 3 bases, with 7 bases separating them. CDR3 DNA sequence: TGTGCCAGCAGCCCCGATTTTGGAAACACCATATATTTT. Its protein product is CASSPDFGNTIYF.

The chain employs TRBV7-9 and TRBJ1-2; D is possibly TRBD1 (5 bases). Germline CDR1 SEHNR, CDR2 FQNEAQ (reference sequence). V lost 5 bases and J lost 3, with 19 bases in between. The CDR3 totals 16 residues. The chain's CDR3 is CASSLTTAGPHYGYTF. As DNA, the CDR3 is TGTGCCAGCAGCCTAACCACGGCAGGGCCCCACTATGGCTACACCTTC. Full variable domain (missing parts from reference TRBV7-9 and TRBJ1-2): DTGVSQNPRHKITKRGQNVTFRCDPISEHNRLYWYRQTLGQGPEFLTYFQNEAQLEKSRLLSDRFSAERPKGSFSTLEIQRTEQGDSAMYLCASSLTTAGPHYGYTFGSGTRLTVV.

The chain uses TRBV11-3 and TRBJ2-1; 11 nucleotides match TRBD1. V shed 3 bases, J shed 8 bases, and the junction held 3 bases outside the gene matches. The length of the CDR3 is 14 residues. Germline values: CDR1 SGHNT, CDR2 YENEEA. The CDR3 coding sequence is TGTGCCAGCAGCTTGGACAGGGGGCATCATGAGCAGTTCTTC. It specifies CASSLDRGHHEQFF.

The chain combines TRBV27 with TRBJ1-1; 10 nucleotides align to TRBD1. This CDR3 has 14 amino acids. Germline values: CDR1 MNHEY, CDR2 SMNVEV (reference sequence). V was clipped by 3 bases and J by 10 bases; unmatched bases: 8. Written as DNA, the CDR3 is TGTGCCAGCAGTTTTTACGGGACAGGGGCACGAGCTTTCTTT. Translation gives CASSFYGTGARAFF.

This clone was observed once. The genes are TRBV6-6 and TRBJ1-1, with D unresolved. V was shortened by 8 bases and J by 4 bases, with 14 bases between the two germline ends. Germline CDR1 MNHNY, CDR2 SVGAGI (reference sequence). This CDR3 region has 13 residues. The CDR3 sequence: CASDEGPFTEAFF. As DNA, the CDR3 is TGTGCCAGCGACGAAGGGCCTTTCACTGAAGCTTTCTTT.